Listed below are T cell receptor beta chains from one sample, sequenced in a study of blood T cell repertoires in COVID-19. The protocol was immunoSEQ multiplex PCR, while the TCRdb copy is restricted to in-frame clones and leaves out a portion. The table lists fewer than 300,000 clones, approximately 90% of them singletons. The sample consisted of peripheral blood. All receptors derive from a woman under 40 with COVID-19, enrolled during active disease. Each CDR3 is given with its conserved first and last residue. The order of the fields is D gene, CDR3 length, J gene, V gene, clone size, CDR3 protein, CDR3 DNA. A D gene is named only where the DNA matches it firmly. Some rows mark clone size as missing; the rest say once, few, many or name a class of expanded clone.

TRBD1 | 16 | TRBJ1-1 | TRBV18 | - | CASSLGGTGPNTEAFF | TGTGCCAGCTCACTCGGAGGGACAGGGCCGAACACTGAAGCTTTCTTT
- | 18 | TRBJ2-1 | TRBV15 | - | CATSRDLAGYSSYNEQFF | TGTGCCACCAGCAGAGATTTGGCGGGATACAGCTCCTACAATGAGCAGTTCTTC
TRBD1 | 15 | TRBJ1-2 | TRBV27 | - | CASSPSTGRNYGYTF | TGTGCCAGCAGTCCCTCGACAGGGAGGAACTATGGCTACACCTTC
TRBD2 | 13 | TRBJ2-1 | TRBV12-3/TRBV12-4 | - | CASTGGPYNEQFF | TGTGCCAGCACGGGGGGGCCCTACAATGAGCAGTTCTTC
- | 13 | TRBJ2-5 | TRBV6-1 | - | CASSEVSSETQYF | TGTGCCAGCAGTGAGGTTAGTTCGGAGACCCAGTACTTC
- | 20 | TRBJ1-5 | TRBV30 | - | CAWSGGTQGGGSYSNQPQHF | TGTGCCTGGAGTGGCGGGACTCAGGGCGGGGGTAGCTATAGCAATCAGCCCCAGCATTTT
- | 13 | TRBJ1-4 | TRBV28 | - | CASRPGESEKLFF | TGTGCCAGCAGACCTGGAGAGAGTGAAAAACTGTTTTTT
- | 13 | TRBJ1-2 | TRBV27 | - | CASSPQGSYGYTF | TGTGCCAGCAGTCCTCAGGGAAGCTATGGCTACACCTTC
TRBD2 | 18 | TRBJ2-3 | TRBV5-1 | few | CASSWGRLAGSSTDTQYF | TGCGCCAGCAGCTGGGGGAGACTAGCGGGGTCTAGCACAGATACGCAGTATTTT
- | 15 | TRBJ2-5 | TRBV5-1 | - | CASSLGGQKKETQYF | TGCGCCAGCAGCTTGGGTGGGCAGAAAAAAGAGACCCAGTACTTC
TRBD1 | 14 | TRBJ2-3 | TRBV5-6 | - | CASSTQGGTDTQYF | TGTGCCAGCAGCACACAGGGGGGCACAGATACGCAGTATTTT
- | 14 | TRBJ1-5 | TRBV4-2 | - | CASSQGAGDQPQHF | TGTGCCAGCAGCCAGGGGGCTGGCGATCAGCCCCAGCATTTT
TRBD1 | 12 | TRBJ1-2 | TRBV7-9 | - | CASSLQGDGYTF | TGTGCCAGCAGCCTACAGGGGGATGGCTACACCTTC
- | 14 | TRBJ2-1 | TRBV2 | - | CGRGASGSYNEQFF | TGTGGACGGGGGGCTAGCGGCTCCTACAATGAGCAGTTCTTC